A single TCR beta chain is shown here with its context. This entry comes from a study of T cell responses to AZD1222 COVID-19 vaccine. Sequenced by immunoSEQ multiplex PCR; TCRdb stores in-frame clones only, minus some. This table holds tens of thousands of clones, nearly 90% found once. This sample comprised peripheral blood, obtained on day 0 of AZD1222 vaccination. The origin of this receptor is an adult in good health.

This CDR3 reads CASSIGGFQPQHF. CDR3 coding DNA: TGTGCCAGTAGTATCGGTGGTTTTCAGCCCCAGCATTTT. J is TRBJ1-5 and V is TRBV19; D is uncertain. Looked up from germline, CDR1 is LNHDA and CDR2 is SQIVND (reference sequence). This CDR3 contains 13 residues. V was clipped by 3 bases and J by 6 bases, with 9 bases between them.